This T cell receptor (beta chain) was observed in a study of response to subunit inactivated influenza vaccine (dated by TCRdb to 2017 to 2018). Study-level background: To follow how T cells responded to a trivalent subunit inactivated influenza vaccine, the researchers relied on deep quantitative profiling of the T cell receptor repertoire. Broader findings and caveats from the paper: According to the authors, only a limited number of new T cells may be recruited by each seasonal influenza vaccination.

The library was produced with RT-PCR. TCRdb shows the sequencer as Illumina HiSeq 2500. Clones were called with MiXCR by TCRdb after fastp trimmed the public reads at Q25, and only in-frame beta chains were retained. Each CDR3 protein appears once, grouped with its most common genes and DNA. The sample data list fewer than 700,000 distinct CDR3 sequences, and 10% to 15% of these were observed just once. Of the sample, less than 15% falls within the top ten clones. The sample's time point label, in plain terms: more than 40 days after influenza vaccine administration. This clonotype was seen more than once but under ten times. Its specific antigen is unknown. No base quality information exists; no much larger clone differs at one position. CDR1 and CDR2 are read off the germline V gene as KGHDR and SFDVKD. V loses 4 bases, J loses 7 bases, and the germline ends lie 9 bases apart. Taken from cysteine to phenylalanine, the CDR3 has 12 residues. Just the 36-base CDR3 DNA is kept, in frame starting at base 1.

The chain employs TRBV24-1 and TRBJ1-1; perhaps TRBD1 is the D gene, with 5 bases matching. The sequence was collected from a man between 45 and 60 years old who received an inactivated influenza vaccine. Donor details come from another sample of the same person, matched by shared clones. Sequences were derived from PBMCs from blood, sampled roughly 48 days after vaccination. The nucleotide sequence is given as TGTGCCACCAGTGAAGGGGTTGGTGAAGCTTTCTTT. It encodes CATSEGVGEAFF.